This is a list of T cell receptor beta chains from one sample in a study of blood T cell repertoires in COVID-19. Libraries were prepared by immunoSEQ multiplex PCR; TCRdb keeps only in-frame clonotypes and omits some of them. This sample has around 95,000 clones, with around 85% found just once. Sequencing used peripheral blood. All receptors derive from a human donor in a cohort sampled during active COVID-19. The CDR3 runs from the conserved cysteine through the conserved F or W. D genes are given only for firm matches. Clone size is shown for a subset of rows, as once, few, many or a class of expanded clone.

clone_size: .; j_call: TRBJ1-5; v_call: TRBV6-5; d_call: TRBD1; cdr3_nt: TGTGCCAGCAGTTACTCGGGGACAGGGAATCAGCCCCAGCATTTT; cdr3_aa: CASSYSGTGNQPQHF
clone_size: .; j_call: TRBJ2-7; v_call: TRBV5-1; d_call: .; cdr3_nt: TGCGCCAGCAGCTTGGATTGGGGCCTCCCCAACTACGAGCAGTACTTC; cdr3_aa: CASSLDWGLPNYEQYF
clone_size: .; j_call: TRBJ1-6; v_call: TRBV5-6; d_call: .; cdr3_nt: TGTGCCAGCAGCTCGAGGGAGATGGGTAATTCACCCCTCCACTTT; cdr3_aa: CASSSREMGNSPLHF
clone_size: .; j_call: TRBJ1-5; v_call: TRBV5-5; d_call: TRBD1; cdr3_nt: TGTGCCAGCAGCCCGGGACAGGGATTGAGTCAGCCCCAGCATTTT; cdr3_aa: CASSPGQGLSQPQHF
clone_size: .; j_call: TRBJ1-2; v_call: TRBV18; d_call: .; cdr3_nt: TGTGCCAGCTCACAAACAGGATACTATGGCTACACCTTC; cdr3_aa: CASSQTGYYGYTF
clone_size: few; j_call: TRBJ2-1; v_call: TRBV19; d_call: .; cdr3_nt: TGTGCCAGTAGTATAGGCTGGGGCTCGACCTACAATGAGCAGTTCTTC; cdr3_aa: CASSIGWGSTYNEQFF
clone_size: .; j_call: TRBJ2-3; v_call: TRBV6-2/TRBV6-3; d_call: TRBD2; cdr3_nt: TGTGCCAGCAGTTACTGGACTAGCGGCGGAGATACGCAGTATTTT; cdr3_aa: CASSYWTSGGDTQYF
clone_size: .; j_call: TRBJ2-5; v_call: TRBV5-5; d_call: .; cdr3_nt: TGTGCCAGCAGCTTGGCCCCCGTGGGGGGCCAAGAGACCCAGTACTTC; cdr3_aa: CASSLAPVGGQETQYF
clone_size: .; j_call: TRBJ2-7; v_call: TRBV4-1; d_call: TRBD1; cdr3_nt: TGCGCCAGCAGCTCAGACAGGGACTACGAGCAGTACTTC; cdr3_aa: CASSSDRDYEQYF
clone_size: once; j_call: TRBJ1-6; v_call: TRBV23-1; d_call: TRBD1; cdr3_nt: TGCGCCAGCAGTCAACTCCCGGGACAGGGTTCGGATTCACCCCTCCACTTT; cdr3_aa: CASSQLPGQGSDSPLHF
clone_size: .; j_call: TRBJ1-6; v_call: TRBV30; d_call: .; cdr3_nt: TGTGCCTGGAGGGCGGGGGTTCGGAGAAATTCACCCCTCCACTTT; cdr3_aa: CAWRAGVRRNSPLHF
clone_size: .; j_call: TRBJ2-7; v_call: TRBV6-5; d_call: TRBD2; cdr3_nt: TGTGCCAGCACTCTAGCGGGAGGGCGTCCGGGCGAGCAGTACTTC; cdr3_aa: CASTLAGGRPGEQYF
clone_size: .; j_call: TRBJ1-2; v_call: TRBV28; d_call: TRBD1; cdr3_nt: TGTGCCAGCAGTTTCGACAGGGGAATCTATGGCTACACCTTC; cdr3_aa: CASSFDRGIYGYTF
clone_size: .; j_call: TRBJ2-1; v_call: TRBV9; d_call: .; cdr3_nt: TGTGCCAGCAGCGTTGCAGACTCCTACAATGAGCAGTTCTTC; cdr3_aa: CASSVADSYNEQFF
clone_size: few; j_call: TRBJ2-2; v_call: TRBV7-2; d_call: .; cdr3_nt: TGTGCCAGCAGCCTAGGGACAAATAGGGGGGAGCTGTTTTTT; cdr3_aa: CASSLGTNRGELFF
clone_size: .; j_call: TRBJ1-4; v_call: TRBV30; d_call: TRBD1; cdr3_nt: TGTGCCTGGAGTTCGACAGGGTATAATGAAAAACTGTTTTTT; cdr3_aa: CAWSSTGYNEKLFF
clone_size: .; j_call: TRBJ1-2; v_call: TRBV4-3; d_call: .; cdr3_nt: TGCGCCAGCAGCTCCGTGGCGCAGGGGAACTATGGCTACACCTTC; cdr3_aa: CASSSVAQGNYGYTF
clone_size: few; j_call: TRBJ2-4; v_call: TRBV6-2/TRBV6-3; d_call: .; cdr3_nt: TGTGCCAGCAGTTACAACCGTCAGGGGAAAGAGGCCAAAAACATTCAGTACTTC; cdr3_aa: CASSYNRQGKEAKNIQYF
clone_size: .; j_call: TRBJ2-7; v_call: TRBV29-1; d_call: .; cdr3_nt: TGCAGCGTTGAAATGTTCGACTACGGGGTGTACGAGCAGTACTTC; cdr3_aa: CSVEMFDYGVYEQYF
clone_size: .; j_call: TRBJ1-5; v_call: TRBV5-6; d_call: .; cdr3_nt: TGTGCCAGCAGCTTGGCTGCGGGGAGTGGCAATCAGCCCCAGCATTTT; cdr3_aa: CASSLAAGSGNQPQHF
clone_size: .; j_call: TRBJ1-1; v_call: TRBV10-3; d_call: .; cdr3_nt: TGTGCCATCAGTGTGGGAGGGGAGAACACTGAAGCTTTCTTT; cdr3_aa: CAISVGGENTEAFF
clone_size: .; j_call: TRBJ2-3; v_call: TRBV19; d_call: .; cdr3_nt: TGTGCCAGTAGACGGAAGACAGCAGACACAGATACGCAGTATTTT; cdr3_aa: CASRRKTADTDTQYF